The 6 T cell receptor beta chains listed next were all sequenced from one sample in a study of cytomegalovirus exposure and HLA in healthy donors (dated by TCRdb to the late 2010s). The library was obtained by the immunoSEQ multiplex PCR assay. In TCRdb, the immuneACCESS table is reduced to in-frame sequences with V and J assigned. These tables do not hold every clone; where another copy was compared, an unresolved V gene accounts for under half, and the others remain unexplained. This sample lists roughly 100,000 clones; about 95% were detected once. The ten largest clones represent roughly 0.82% of the sample. Source material: PBMCs. The receptor source for this set is a woman aged 18 to 35 in good health and CMV-seronegative.

The chain is built from TRBV27 and TRBJ2-7; D is possibly TRBD1 (5 bases). The CDR3 consists of 14 residues. Trimming stripped 6 bases from V and 3 bases from J, with 15 bases between. Germline CDR1 is MNHEY and CDR2 is SMNVEV (reference sequence). The CDR3: CASRPQDTRYEQYF. The CDR3 DNA is TGTGCCAGCAGACCCCAGGACACGCGCTACGAGCAGTACTTC.

The chain has TRBV30 and TRBJ2-7; weak D call: TRBD2 (5 bases). Per germline, CDR1 GTSNPN and CDR2 SVGIG (reference sequence). This CDR3 has 13 amino acids. The V end lost 2 bases, the J end lost 5 bases, and 13 bases lay between the germline ends. CDR3 DNA sequence: TGTGCCTGGAGTATCGCGGGTCCGGACGAGCAGTACTTC. It codes for CAWSIAGPDEQYF.

The chain employs TRBV30 and TRBJ2-1; 8 bases match TRBD2. The J segment lost 4 bases and the V segment lost 2 bases, leaving 1 base of the junction unmatched. The CDR3 has 13 residues. CDR1 GTSNPN and CDR2 SVGIG come from the germline V gene (reference sequence). Here the CDR3 reads CAWSRGGYNEQFF. The DNA of the CDR3 is TGTGCCTGGAGTCGCGGGGGGTACAATGAGCAGTTCTTC.

This clone occurred once. This rearrangement joins TRBV27 to TRBJ1-5, with 8 bases lining up with TRBD1. The length of the CDR3 is 15 residues. Germline-derived CDR1 and CDR2 are MNHEY and SMNVEV (reference sequence). V shed 4 bases, J shed 6 bases, and the junction held 8 bases outside the gene matches. The CDR3 loop reads CASSSGQGHSQPQHF. The DNA for the CDR3 is TGTGCCAGCAGTTCCGGACAGGGTCATAGTCAGCCCCAGCATTTT.

The rearrangement uses TRBV6-1 and TRBJ1-2; no clear D gene. This CDR3 has 13 amino acids. CDR1 is MNHNS and CDR2 is SASEGT in the germline V gene. V lost 2 bases and J lost 7, with 11 bases in between. CDR3 protein: CASSETGIAGYTF. CDR3 nucleotides: TGTGCCAGCAGTGAAACGGGAATTGCTGGCTACACCTTC.

The chain couples TRBV2 to TRBJ2-5; 13 bases match TRBD2. The CDR3 loop spans 17 amino acids. V was pared by 4 bases and J by 1 base, with 6 bases of the junction left unmatched. CDR1 and CDR2 from the germline V gene are SNHLY and FYNNEI. CDR3 residues: CASSALRLAGGQETQYF. In nucleotides, the CDR3 is TGTGCCAGCAGTGCCCTCAGACTAGCGGGAGGCCAAGAGACCCAGTACTTC.